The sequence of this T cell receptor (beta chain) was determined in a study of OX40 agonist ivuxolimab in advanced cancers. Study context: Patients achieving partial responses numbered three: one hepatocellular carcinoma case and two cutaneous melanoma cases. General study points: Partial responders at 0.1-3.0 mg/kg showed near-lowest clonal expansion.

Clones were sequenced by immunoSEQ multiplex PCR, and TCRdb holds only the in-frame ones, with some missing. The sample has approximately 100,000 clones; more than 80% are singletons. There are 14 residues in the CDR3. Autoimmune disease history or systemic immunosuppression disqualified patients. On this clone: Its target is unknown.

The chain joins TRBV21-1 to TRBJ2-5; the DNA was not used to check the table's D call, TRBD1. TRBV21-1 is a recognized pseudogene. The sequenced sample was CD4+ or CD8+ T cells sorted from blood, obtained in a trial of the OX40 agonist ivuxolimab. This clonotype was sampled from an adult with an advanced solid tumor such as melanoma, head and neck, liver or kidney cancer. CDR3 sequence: CASSSSGQGEEQYF. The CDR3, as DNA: TGTGCCAGCAGCTCGTCGGGACAGGGTGAAGAGCAGTACTTC.